These T cell receptor beta chains were read from a single sample in a study of T cells in Graves' hyperthyroidism and ophthalmopathy. TCRdb analysed the multiplex PCR reads with MiXCR anew, one entry per CDR3 protein. The sample yields roughly 45,000 distinct CDR3 sequences, 45% to 50% seen once. The sequenced sample consisted of peripheral blood or thyroid tissue (not recorded which). All receptors derive from a woman aged 50 to 60 with Graves' hyperthyroidism. CDR3s include the opening cysteine and the closing phenylalanine or tryptophan. D genes are given only for firm matches. Size tells how often a clone was seen (once, few, many) or the class of an expanded clone, and some rows leave it out.

v_call	j_call	d_call	clone_size	cdr3_aa	cdr3_nt
TRBV7-2	TRBJ2-7	.	many	CASSPGVGTSYEQYF	TGTGCCAGCAGTCCCGGGGTAGGGACCTCCTACGAGCAGTACTTC
TRBV4-1	TRBJ1-6	TRBD1	many	CASSQPGTGEWNSPLHF	TGCGCCAGCAGCCAACCGGGGACAGGGGAATGGAATTCACCCCTCCACTTT
TRBV2	TRBJ1-1	.	.	CASNGGQLMNTEAFF	TGTGCCAGCAACGGAGGACAGCTTATGAACACTGAAGCCTTCTTT
TRBV29-1	TRBJ1-1	.	few	CSAGGAQTGEAFF	TGCAGCGCCGGAGGGGCTCAAACGGGTGAAGCTTTCTTT
TRBV7-9	TRBJ2-2	TRBD2	many	CASSLGSGDTGELFF	TGTGCCAGCAGCTTGGGCAGCGGGGACACCGGGGAGCTGTTTTTT
TRBV10-2	TRBJ1-3	.	.	CASNPQGSGNTIYF	TGCGCCAGCAACCCACAGGGCTCTGGAAACACCATATATTTT
TRBV12-3/TRBV12-4	TRBJ2-3	.	many	CASQFSTDTQYF	TGTGCCAGCCAATTTAGCACAGATACGCAGTATTTT
TRBV24-1	TRBJ2-7	TRBD2	few	CATNTTGTSGIPPYEQYF	TGTGCCACCAATACCACCGGGACTAGCGGGATTCCCCCCTACGAGCAGTACTTC
TRBV7-6	TRBJ1-2	TRBD1	.	CASSLATGGDYGCTF	TGTGCCAGCAGCTTAGCCACAGGGGGCGACTATGGCTGCACCTTC
TRBV7-8	TRBJ1-1	.	.	CASSPSTVEAFF	TGTGCCAGCAGCCCCAGTACAGTAGAAGCTTTCTTT
TRBV20-1	TRBJ2-7	.	.	CSAIAGTIYTYEQYF	TGCAGTGCTATTGCCGGGACCATATACACCTACGAGCAGTACTTC
TRBV5-5	TRBJ2-7	.	.	CASSFTSFPNEQYF	TGTGCCAGCAGCTTTACCTCATTCCCGAACGAGCAGTACTTC
TRBV7-6	TRBJ2-7	.	.	CASSVDPGAVEQYF	TGTGCCAGCAGCGTAGACCCGGGGGCTGTGGAGCAGTACTTC
TRBV12-3/TRBV12-4	TRBJ2-3	TRBD1	.	CASSLATGQGTDAQYF	TGTGCCAGCAGTTTAGCCACAGGACAGGGGACAGATGCGCAGTATTTT
TRBV28	TRBJ2-5	.	many	CASSPLNSGETQYF	TGTGCCAGCAGCCCCCTTAATTCGGGAGAGACCCAGTACTTC
TRBV12-3/TRBV12-4	TRBJ2-7	.	many	CASSLGWNKYEQYF	TGTGCCAGCAGTTTAGGGTGGAATAAGTACGAGCAGTACTTC
TRBV29-1	TRBJ1-2	TRBD1	.	CSVGGTGALYGYTF	TGCAGCGTTGGGGGGACAGGGGCTTTGTATGGCTACACCTTC
TRBV24-1	TRBJ2-5	TRBD1	many	CATSGNRGVGETQYF	TGTGCCACCAGTGGGAACAGGGGAGTAGGAGAGACCCAGTACTTC
TRBV24-1	TRBJ2-5	TRBD1	many	CATAGTEETQYF	TGTGCCACCGCCGGGACAGAAGAGACCCAGTACTTC
TRBV7-2	TRBJ2-2	TRBD1	.	CASSPRTGAGELFF	TGTGCCAGCAGCCCGAGGACAGGGGCCGGGGAGCTGTTTTTT
TRBV7-9	TRBJ2-2	TRBD2	many	CASSSNLADGLFF	TGTGCCAGCAGCTCCAACCTAGCGGATGGGCTGTTTTTT
TRBV5-1	TRBJ2-7	.	.	CASSLVGSYEQYF	TGCGCCAGCAGCTTGGTCGGCAGCTACGAGCAGTACTTC
TRBV19	TRBJ2-7	.	.	CASWAGSSYEQYF	TGTGCCTCCTGGGCGGGTAGCTCCTACGAGCAGTACTTC
TRBV28	TRBJ2-5	.	many	CASSHEAGTGETQYF	TGTGCCAGCAGCCACGAGGCGGGAACCGGGGAGACCCAGTACTTC
TRBV27	TRBJ2-5	TRBD2	many	CASSPGTSGRAQYF	TGTGCCAGCAGCCCTGGGACTAGCGGGAGGGCCCAGTACTTC
TRBV7-9	TRBJ1-2	.	few	CASSFTSPAYGYTF	TGTGCCAGCAGCTTCACGTCCCCGGCCTATGGCTACACCTTC
TRBV7-9	TRBJ1-2	.	.	CASSPTTADGYTF	TGTGCCAGCAGCCCGACAACCGCCGATGGCTACACCTTC
TRBV9	TRBJ1-2	TRBD1	few	CASSYIHGQGGYGYTF	TGTGCCAGCAGCTATATCCACGGACAGGGGGGCTATGGCTACACCTTC
TRBV7-9	TRBJ2-5	.	.	CASTKSGKTQYF	TGTGCCAGCACCAAGAGTGGAAAGACCCAGTACTTC
TRBV28	TRBJ2-5	TRBD2	many	CASSYMGLAGGRETQYF	TGTGCCAGCAGTTACATGGGACTAGCGGGAGGGCGAGAGACCCAGTACTTC
TRBV15	TRBJ1-3	.	many	CATSRVLGSGNTIYF	TGTGCCACCAGCAGAGTTTTAGGCTCTGGAAACACCATATATTTT
TRBV29-1	TRBJ2-7	TRBD2	.	CSVGLAGIYEQYF	TGCAGCGTTGGACTAGCGGGAATCTACGAGCAGTACTTC
TRBV4-1	TRBJ2-6	.	.	CASSQEGGSGAGANVLTF	TGCGCCAGCAGCCAAGAGGGCGGGTCCGGGGCCGGGGCCAACGTCCTGACTTTC
TRBV29-1	TRBJ2-7	TRBD2	.	CSVDPGLAGSYEQYF	TGCAGCGTTGATCCGGGACTAGCGGGATCCTACGAGCAGTACTTC
TRBV25-1	TRBJ2-5	.	many	CASSERLGIGTQYF	TGTGCCAGCAGTGAGCGCCTAGGGATAGGAACCCAGTACTTC
TRBV12-3/TRBV12-4	TRBJ1-1	.	.	CVSRLEQTNEAFF	TGTGTCAGCAGACTGGAACAGACGAATGAAGCTTTCTTT
TRBV9	TRBJ1-1	.	many	CASSPHHPGTLNTEAFF	TGTGCCAGCAGCCCCCACCATCCCGGGACTCTAAACACTGAAGCTTTCTTT